The T cell receptor beta chain under discussion was sequenced for a study of blood T cells in healthy people across ages. Findings and limits, study-wide: Calculation of diversity from one million T cells yielded estimates considered to be underestimates. For the donors, CMV status was unknown and possibly confounded expanded clonotype changes. Greater diversity and more naive CD4+ cells were seen in long-lived donors than in aged donors.

CDR3 length equals 17 residues. Trimming stripped 2 bases from V and 6 bases from J, with 19 bases between. Germline V lookup: CDR1 SEHNR, CDR2 FQNEAQ (reference sequence). For the second PCR, which ran for about 6 to 12 cycles, a sample-barcoded 5' primer and a J-beta primer mix were used. Each TCR beta cDNA got a 12-nucleotide random molecular identifier. TCRdb redid the calling of the 5' RACE reads with MiXCR, one entry per CDR3 protein. This sample has 1.6 million or so distinct CDR3 sequences, with about 31% found just once. On this clonotype: What it recognizes is unknown.

The sample consisted of blood. The clonotype originates from a woman in her 30s in good health. The rearrangement links TRBV7-9 to TRBJ1-4, with a possible D match to TRBD1 (5 bases). The CDR3 sequence: CASSLPRDGGRDEKLFF. CDR3 in DNA: TGTGCCAGCAGCTTACCCCGGGACGGGGGACGAGATGAAAAACTGTTTTTT. Variable domain in full (rest from reference TRBV7-9 and TRBJ1-4): DTGVSQNPRHKITKRGQNVTFRCDPISEHNRLYWYRQTLGQGPEFLTYFQNEAQLEKSRLLSDRFSAERPKGSFSTLEIQRTEQGDSAMYLCASSLPRDGGRDEKLFFGSGTQLSVL.